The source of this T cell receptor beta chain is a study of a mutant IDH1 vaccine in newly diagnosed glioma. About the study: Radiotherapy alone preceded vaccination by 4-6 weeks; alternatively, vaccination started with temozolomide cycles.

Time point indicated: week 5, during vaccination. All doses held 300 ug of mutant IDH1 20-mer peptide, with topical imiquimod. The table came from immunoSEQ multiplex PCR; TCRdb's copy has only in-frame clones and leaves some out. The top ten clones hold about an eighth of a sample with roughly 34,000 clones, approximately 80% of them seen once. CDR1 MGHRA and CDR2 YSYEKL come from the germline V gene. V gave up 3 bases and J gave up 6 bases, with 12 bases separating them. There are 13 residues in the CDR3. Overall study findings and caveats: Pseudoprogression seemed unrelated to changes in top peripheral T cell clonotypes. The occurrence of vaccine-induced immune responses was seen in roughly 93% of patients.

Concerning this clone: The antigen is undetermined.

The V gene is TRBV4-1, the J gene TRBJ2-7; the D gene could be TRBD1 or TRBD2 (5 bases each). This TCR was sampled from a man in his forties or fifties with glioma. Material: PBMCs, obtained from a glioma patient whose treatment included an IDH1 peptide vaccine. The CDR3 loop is CASSQGTALEQYF. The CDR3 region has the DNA TGCGCCAGCAGCCAGGGGACGGCCCTCGAGCAGTACTTC.